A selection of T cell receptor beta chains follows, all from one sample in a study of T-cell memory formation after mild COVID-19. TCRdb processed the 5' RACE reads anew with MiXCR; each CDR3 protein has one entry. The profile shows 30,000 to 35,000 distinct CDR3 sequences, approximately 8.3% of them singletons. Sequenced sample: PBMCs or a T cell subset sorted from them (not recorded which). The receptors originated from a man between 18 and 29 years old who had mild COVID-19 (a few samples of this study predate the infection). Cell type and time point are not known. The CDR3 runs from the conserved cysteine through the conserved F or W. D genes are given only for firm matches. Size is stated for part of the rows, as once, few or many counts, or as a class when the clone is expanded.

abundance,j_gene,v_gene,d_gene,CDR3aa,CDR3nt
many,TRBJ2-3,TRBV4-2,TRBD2,CASSQDRGGDTQYF,TGTGCCAGCAGCCAAGATCGGGGGGGTGATACGCAGTATTTT
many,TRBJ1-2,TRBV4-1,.,CASSQGSFWDPRGSGGYTF,TGCGCCAGCAGCCAAGGAAGCTTTTGGGATCCGAGAGGGTCGGGTGGCTACACCTTC
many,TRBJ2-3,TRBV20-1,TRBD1,CSARPRTGADTQYF,TGCAGTGCTAGACCCAGGACAGGGGCAGATACGCAGTATTTT
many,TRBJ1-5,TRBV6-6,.,CASSTPDIFNQPQHF,TGTGCCAGCAGCACACCTGACATCTTCAATCAGCCCCAGCATTTT
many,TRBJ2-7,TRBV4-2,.,CASSQEGGVEQYF,TGTGCCAGCAGCCAAGAAGGCGGGGTCGAGCAGTACTTC
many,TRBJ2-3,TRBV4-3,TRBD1,CASSVTGVPTDTQYF,TGCGCCAGCAGCGTTACAGGGGTTCCAACAGATACGCAGTATTTT
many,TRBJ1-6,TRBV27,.,CASSPINSPLHF,TGTGCCAGCAGTCCTATTAATTCACCCCTCCACTTT
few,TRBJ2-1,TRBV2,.,CASSEYRQLNNEQFF,TGTGCCAGCAGTGAATACCGACAGTTAAACAATGAGCAGTTCTTC
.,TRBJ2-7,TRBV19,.,CASRTDSQLTYEQYF,TGTGCCAGTAGAACGGACAGCCAACTTACCTACGAGCAGTACTTC
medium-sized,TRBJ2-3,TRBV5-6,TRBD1,CASSYQGDTDTQYF,TGTGCCAGCAGCTACCAGGGGGACACAGATACGCAGTATTTT
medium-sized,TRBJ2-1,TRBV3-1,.,CASSRTSANEQFF,TGTGCCAGCAGCCGGACGTCCGCCAATGAGCAGTTCTTC
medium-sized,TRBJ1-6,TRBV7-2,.,CASSLTAVGDSPLHF,TGTGCCAGCAGCTTAACGGCGGTTGGCGATTCACCCCTCCACTTT
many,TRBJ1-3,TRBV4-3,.,CASSPDGFVDTIYF,TGCGCCAGCAGCCCAGACGGGTTCGTCGACACCATATATTTT
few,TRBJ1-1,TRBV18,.,CASSPLPQAEAFF,TGTGCCAGCTCACCTCTTCCTCAGGCTGAAGCTTTCTTT
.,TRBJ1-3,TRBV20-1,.,CSARDGSSGNTIYF,TGCAGTGCTAGAGATGGGAGCTCTGGAAACACCATATATTTT
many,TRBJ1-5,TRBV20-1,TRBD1,CSARDDRGQAQHF,TGCAGTGCTAGAGATGACAGGGGTCAAGCCCAGCATTTT
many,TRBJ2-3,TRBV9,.,CASSVAPRTSTDTQYF,TGTGCCAGCAGCGTAGCCCCCAGGACTAGCACAGATACGCAGTATTTT
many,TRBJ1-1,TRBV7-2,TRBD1,CASSQLGQGGAEAFF,TGTGCCAGCAGTCAGTTAGGACAGGGTGGAGCTGAAGCTTTCTTT
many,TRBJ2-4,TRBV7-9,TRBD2,CASSSTDSSGGPGNIQYF,TGTGCCAGCAGCTCGACAGATTCTAGCGGGGGGCCGGGAAACATTCAGTACTTC
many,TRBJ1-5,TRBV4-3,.,CASSQDWTNSNQPQHF,TGCGCCAGCAGCCAAGATTGGACCAATAGCAATCAGCCCCAGCATTTT
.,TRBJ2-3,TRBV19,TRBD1,CASLRQGAGEDTQYF,TGTGCCAGCCTCCGACAGGGGGCAGGAGAAGATACGCAGTATTTT
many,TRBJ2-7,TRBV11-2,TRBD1,CASSLRTPGTGEEQYF,TGTGCCAGCAGCCTGAGGACGCCCGGGACAGGGGAGGAGCAGTACTTC
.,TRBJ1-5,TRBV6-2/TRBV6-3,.,CASSREGHLNQPQHF,TGTGCCAGCAGTAGGGAGGGACACCTCAATCAGCCCCAGCATTTT
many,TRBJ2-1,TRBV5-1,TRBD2,CASSLARGGHEQFF,TGCGCCAGCAGCTTGGCCCGGGGGGGCCATGAGCAGTTCTTC
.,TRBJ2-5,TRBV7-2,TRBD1,CASRRPGTGPQETQYF,TGTGCCAGCAGAAGGCCCGGGACAGGGCCACAAGAGACCCAGTACTTC
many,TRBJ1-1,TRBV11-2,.,CASSLGGYPNTEAFF,TGTGCCAGCAGCTTAGGTGGGTATCCGAACACTGAAGCTTTCTTT
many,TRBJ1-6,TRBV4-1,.,CASSQGPLQGIESPLHF,TGCGCCAGCAGCCAAGGCCCTCTTCAGGGGATAGAATCACCCCTCCACTTT
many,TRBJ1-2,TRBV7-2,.,CASSLNSWLGAVGYTF,TGTGCCAGCAGCTTAAATTCATGGTTGGGAGCGGTAGGCTACACCTTC
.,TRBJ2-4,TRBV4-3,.,CASSQTRGKNIQYF,TGCGCCAGCAGCCAGACCCGGGGGAAAAACATTCAGTACTTC
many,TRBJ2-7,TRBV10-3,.,CVKLGARGCSYEQYF,TGTGTTAAACTTGGGGCCCGGGGCTGCTCCTACGAGCAGTACTTC
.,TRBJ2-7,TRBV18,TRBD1,CASSGGTGGEKQYF,TGTGCCAGCTCCGGGGGGACAGGGGGCGAAAAGCAGTACTTC
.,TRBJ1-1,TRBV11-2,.,CASSLGDGGTEAFF,TGTGCCAGCAGCTTGGGGGATGGTGGCACTGAAGCTTTCTTT
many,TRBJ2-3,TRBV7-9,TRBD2,CASSLPRASGDTDTQYF,TGTGCCAGCAGCTTACCCCGGGCTAGCGGGGACACAGATACGCAGTATTTT
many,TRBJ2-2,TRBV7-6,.,CASSLGTTDTGELFF,TGTGCCAGCAGCTTAGGGACTACGGATACCGGGGAGCTGTTTTTT
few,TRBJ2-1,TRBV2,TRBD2,CASRGGTSGGSYNEQFF,TGTGCCAGCAGGGGTGGGACTAGCGGGGGTTCCTACAATGAGCAGTTCTTC
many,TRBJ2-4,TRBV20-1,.,CSALQGTKNIQYF,TGCAGTGCTTTACAGGGAACCAAAAACATTCAGTACTTC
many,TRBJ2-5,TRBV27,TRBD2,CASSLRPGGQETQYF,TGTGCCAGCAGTTTGCGCCCGGGAGGCCAAGAGACCCAGTACTTC
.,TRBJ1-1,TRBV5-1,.,CASSLGETANTEAFF,TGCGCCAGCAGCTTGGGGGAAACAGCGAACACTGAAGCTTTCTTT
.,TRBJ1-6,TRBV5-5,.,CASSLQPSRHPPPTLHF,TGTGCCAGCAGCTTGCAGCCCTCCAGGCATCCCCCTCCAACCCTCCACTTT
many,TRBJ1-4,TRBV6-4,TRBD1,CASSDSWTGWSATNEKLFF,TGTGCCAGCAGTGACTCTTGGACAGGGTGGTCCGCAACTAATGAAAAACTGTTTTTT
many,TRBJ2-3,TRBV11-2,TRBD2,CASSWTSGAADTQYF,TGTGCCAGCAGCTGGACTAGCGGGGCTGCAGATACGCAGTATTTT
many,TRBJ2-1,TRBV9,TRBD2,CASSVGGSGGTPYNEQFF,TGTGCCAGCAGCGTAGGAGGTAGCGGGGGGACCCCCTACAATGAGCAGTTCTTC
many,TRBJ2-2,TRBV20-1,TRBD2,CSASGPSGAGTGELFF,TGCAGTGCTAGCGGCCCTAGCGGGGCGGGCACCGGGGAGCTGTTTTTT
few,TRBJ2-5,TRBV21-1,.,CASSKVRAGRGETQYF,TGTGCCAGCAGCAAAGTTAGGGCAGGGCGGGGAGAGACCCAGTACTTC
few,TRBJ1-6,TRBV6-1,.,CASNPTDANHSPLHF,TGTGCCAGCAATCCGACGGATGCGAATCATTCACCCCTCCACTTT
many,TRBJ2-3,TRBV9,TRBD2,CASSPLSGEVITQYF,TGTGCCAGCAGCCCCCTCAGCGGGGAGGTCATTACGCAGTATTTT
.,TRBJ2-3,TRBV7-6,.,CASSLRGGTSTDTQYF,TGTGCCAGCAGCTTAAGAGGGGGGACCTCCACAGATACGCAGTATTTT
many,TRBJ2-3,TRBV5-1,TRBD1,CASSLTTGGRTDTQYF,TGCGCCAGCAGCTTGACTACAGGGGGAAGAACAGATACGCAGTATTTT
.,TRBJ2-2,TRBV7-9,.,CASSLINLVASGELFF,TGTGCCAGCAGCTTAATTAATTTAGTGGCGTCCGGGGAGCTGTTTTTT
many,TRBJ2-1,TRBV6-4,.,CASSETVDYNEQFF,TGTGCCAGCAGTGAAACAGTAGATTACAATGAGCAGTTCTTC
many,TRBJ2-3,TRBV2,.,CASSEVSDTQYF,TGTGCCAGCAGTGAAGTTTCAGATACGCAGTATTTT
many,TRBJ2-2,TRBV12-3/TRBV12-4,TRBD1,CASTRTGTRTGELFF,TGTGCCAGCACCCGGACAGGGACTCGCACCGGGGAGCTGTTTTTT
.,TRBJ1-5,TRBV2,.,CASSESWGYSNQPQHF,TGTGCCAGCAGTGAAAGTTGGGGATATAGCAATCAGCCCCAGCATTTT
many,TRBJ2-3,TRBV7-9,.,CASSPFTGTDTQYF,TGTGCCAGCAGCCCATTTACTGGCACAGATACGCAGTATTTT
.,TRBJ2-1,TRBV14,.,CASSWRNEQFF,TGTGCCAGCAGCTGGAGGAATGAGCAGTTCTTC